These 19 T cell receptor beta chains were sequenced from one sample in a study of metastatic and nonmetastatic thyroid tumors. TCRdb used MiXCR to call clones anew from the PCR reads. This table has 30,000 to 40,000 clones, over 20% appearing once. Patients were all untreated before their thyroid surgery. The specimen sequenced was tumor tissue. Receptors were obtained from a male donor with papillary thyroid cancer or a benign thyroid nodule (not recorded which). Some clones in this sample may be carry-over from other donors' samples.

This clone was observed a handful of times. The chain carries TRBV30 and TRBJ1-1, with unresolved D. This CDR3 spans 11 amino acids. Trimming removed 2 bases from V and 4 bases from J, with 5 bases in between. In germline, CDR1 is GTSNPN, CDR2 SVGIG (reference sequence). The CDR3 sequence: CAWSSPTEAFF. For the CDR3, the DNA is TGTGCCTGGAGTTCACCCACTGAAGCTTTCTTT.

By share, this clone counts as medium-sized. CDR3 bases: TGTGCCAGCCGTGTAAAGAAAGGCGAGCAGTACTTC. The encoded protein is CASRVKKGEQYF. The V gene is TRBV6-1, the J gene TRBJ2-7; D gene uncertain. Germline values: CDR1 MNHNS, CDR2 SASEGT. The CDR3 runs to 12 residues. Trimming removed 8 bases from V and 6 bases from J, with 14 bases in between.

This clone was seen many times. V gene TRBV6-1 combines with J gene TRBJ1-4; maybe TRBD1 (6 bases). The length of the CDR3 is 13 residues. The germline V gene encodes CDR1 MNHNS and CDR2 SASEGT. Trimming cost V 5 bases and J 8 bases, with 12 bases left between them. The CDR3 nucleotides are TGTGCCAGCAGTTGGGGGCGCCGAGAAAAACTGTTTTTT. Translated, it gives CASSWGRREKLFF.

With respect to this clone: This may arise from a read error, as a much more abundant clone is one base away. The chain is built from TRBV6-1 and TRBJ2-5; D ambiguous. This CDR3 is built from 16 residues. Germline CDR1 MNHNS, CDR2 SASEGT. Trimming took off 6 bases at V and 2 bases at J, with 19 bases between the two ends. DNA for the CDR3: TGTGCCAGCAGCTACAGAGATGATCTTGGGCAAGAGACCCAGTACTTC. It translates to CASSYRDDLGQETQYF.

This clone was detected a few times. Other DNA sequences of this sample code for an identical CDR3. The rearrangement joins TRBV5-1 to TRBJ2-7; 11 bases line up with TRBD2. Germline values: CDR1 SGHRS, CDR2 YFSETQ. This CDR3 contains 17 residues. J gave up 2 bases and V 4 bases, and 11 bases lay outside the gene matches. Written as DNA, the CDR3 is TGCGCCAGCAGCCCCGCAGGGACTAGCGGCAATCCCTACGAGCAGTACTTC. It translates to CASSPAGTSGNPYEQYF.

This clone was recorded a few times. The J gene is TRBJ1-1, the V gene TRBV7-9; the D is unclear. Trimming removed 6 bases from V and 6 bases from J, with 11 bases in between. Germline CDR1 is SEHNR and CDR2 is FQNEAQ (reference sequence). The length of the CDR3 is 12 residues. DNA for the CDR3: TGTGCCAGCAGAACTGAGACCTCTGAAGCTTTCTTT. It specifies CASRTETSEAFF. Combining the CDR3 with reference TRBV7-9 and TRBJ1-1 gives the whole variable domain DTGVSQNPRHKITKRGQNVTFRCDPISEHNRLYWYRQTLGQGPEFLTYFQNEAQLEKSRLLSDRFSAERPKGSFSTLEIQRTEQGDSAMYLCASRTETSEAFFGQGTRLTVV.

The gene calls are TRBV20-1 and TRBJ1-2; possibly TRBD1 for D (5 bases). This CDR3 has 16 residues. Trimming removed 0 bases from V and 6 bases from J, with 20 bases in between. Germline V gene data show CDR1 as DFQATT and CDR2 as SNEGSKA (reference sequence). Written as DNA, the CDR3 is TGCAGTGCTAGAGACACAACGACAGCGGAGTTTGATGGCTACACCTTC. It codes for CSARDTTTAEFDGYTF.

The chain carries TRBV10-2 and TRBJ1-2; TRBD1 matches at 10 bases. Trimming cost V 3 bases and J 12 bases; bases outside gene matches: 7. Germline CDR1 and CDR2: WSHSY and SAAADI. The CDR3 sequence is 13 residues long. CDR3 loop: CASSDSKDRGNTF. Here the CDR3 DNA reads TGCGCCAGCAGTGACTCGAAGGACAGGGGGAACACCTTC.

In the case of this clone: Relative to the germline gene, one junction end is altered; a read error may explain this. The chain couples TRBV20-1 to TRBJ1-5, with no clear D. This CDR3 comprises 15 residues. Germline V CDR1 and CDR2: DFQATT, SNEGSKA (reference sequence). CDR3 bases: TGCAGTTCTAGAGATCCGGGAGGGTCCAATCAGCCCCAGCATTTT. It codes for CSSRDPGGSNQPQHF.

This clone showed up many times. The V and J genes are TRBV2 and TRBJ2-3; 8 bases are shared with TRBD2. In germline, CDR1 is SNHLY, CDR2 FYNNEI. V was clipped by 8 bases and J by 3 bases; unmatched bases: 10. The CDR3 loop spans 15 amino acids. DNA for the CDR3: TGTGCCAGCGCGTTTCAGCGGGAGTTTACAGATACGCAGTATTTT. Encoded protein: CASAFQREFTDTQYF.

A few counts support this clone. The chain is built from TRBV28 and TRBJ2-7; a possible D gene is TRBD2 (6 bases). Germline V gene sequence: CDR1 MDHEN, CDR2 SYDVKM. V lost 5 bases and J lost 3, with 29 bases in between. CDR3 size: 19 residues. In nucleotides, the CDR3 is TGTGCCAGCAGTCCCGAAGGTCCAAGCGGAGGGCAGGGCGTCTACGAGCAGTACTTC. It codes for CASSPEGPSGGQGVYEQYF.

This clone was detected ten times or more. CDR3 in amino acids: CASSDRDHKEAFF. CDR3 coding DNA: TGTGCCAGCAGCGACCGGGACCATAAGGAAGCTTTCTTT. The V gene is TRBV7-9, the J gene TRBJ1-1; the D gene is possibly TRBD1 (5 bases). V lost 5 bases and J 8 bases, leaving 15 bases between the germline ends. Germline lookup yields CDR1 SEHNR and CDR2 FQNEAQ (reference sequence). The CDR3 runs 13 residues.

This chain links TRBV20-1 with TRBJ1-1; 10 bases line up with TRBD1. The CDR3 spans 14 residues. Germline CDR1 DFQATT, CDR2 SNEGSKA (reference sequence). V lost 3 bases and J lost 5; bases outside the gene matches: 6. CDR3 residues: CSASGGQGVTEAFF. Written as DNA, the CDR3 is TGCAGTGCTAGTGGAGGACAGGGGGTGACTGAAGCTTTCTTT.

By share, this clone counts as medium-sized (0.01 to 0.1%). The rearrangement links TRBV28 to TRBJ2-2; D is tentatively TRBD1 or TRBD2 (5 bases each). Trimming removed 3 bases at V and 6 bases at J, with 5 bases between. Germline loops: CDR1 MDHEN, CDR2 SYDVKM. CDR3 size: 12 residues. The CDR3 sequence: CASSLGAGELFF. The DNA for the CDR3 is TGTGCCAGCAGTTTGGGGGCCGGGGAGCTGTTTTTT.

Ten or more counts support this clone. The rearrangement joins TRBV6-1 to TRBJ1-4; D is undetermined. Trimming cost V 6 bases and J 0 bases, with 11 bases left between them. The CDR3 consists of 15 residues. CDR1 is MNHNS and CDR2 is SASEGT in the germline V gene. CDR3 sequence reads: CASSPTHATNEKLFF. The CDR3 DNA reads TGTGCCAGCAGCCCCACCCATGCAACTAATGAAAAACTGTTTTTT.

This clone was seen many times. V and J are TRBV3-1 and TRBJ2-5; 7 bases are a match to TRBD2. The germline V gene has CDR1 LGHDT and CDR2 YNNKEL (reference sequence). This CDR3 comprises 16 residues. The V segment lost 1 base and the J segment 4 bases; nucleotides outside the gene matches: 9. The CDR3 nucleotides are TGTGCCAGCAGCCAAGTGTTGGCGGGAGTTTCAGAGACCCAGTACTTC. Its translation is CASSQVLAGVSETQYF.

This clone was recorded many times. The chain couples TRBV11-2 to TRBJ2-1, with D uncertain. The germline V gene has CDR1 SGHAT and CDR2 FQNNGV. This CDR3 is built from 12 residues. Trimming took 3 bases from V and 6 from J, leaving 6 bases between them. In DNA form, the CDR3 reads TGTGCCAGCAGCTTCAGCCGCAATGAGCAGTTCTTC. It codes for CASSFSRNEQFF. Complete variable domain (other parts from reference TRBV11-2 and TRBJ2-1): EAGVAQSPRYKIIEKRQSVAFWCNPISGHATLYWYQQILGQGPKLLIQFQNNGVVDDSQLPKDRFSAERLKGVDSTLKIQPAKLEDSAVYLCASSFSRNEQFFGPGTRLTVL.

This CDR3 reads CSAKRDYGYTF. As DNA, the CDR3 is TGCAGTGCTAAACGGGACTATGGCTACACCTTC. The J gene is TRBJ1-2, the V gene TRBV20-1; D uncertain. V dropped 4 bases and J dropped 3 bases, with 6 bases sitting between them. The CDR3 is 11 residues long. Per the germline V gene, CDR1 is DFQATT and CDR2 is SNEGSKA (reference sequence).

Many counts were recorded for this clone. This rearrangement joins TRBV4-1 to TRBJ1-4; 9 bases line up with TRBD1. V trimming: 0 bases; J trimming: 8 bases; junction bases outside the gene matches: 10. This CDR3 contains 17 residues. From germline, CDR1 is MGHRA and CDR2 YSYEKL. For the CDR3, the DNA is TGCGCCAGCAGCCAAGACCCCCATGGGACAGGGAGCGAAAAACTGTTTTTT. It yields the protein CASSQDPHGTGSEKLFF.